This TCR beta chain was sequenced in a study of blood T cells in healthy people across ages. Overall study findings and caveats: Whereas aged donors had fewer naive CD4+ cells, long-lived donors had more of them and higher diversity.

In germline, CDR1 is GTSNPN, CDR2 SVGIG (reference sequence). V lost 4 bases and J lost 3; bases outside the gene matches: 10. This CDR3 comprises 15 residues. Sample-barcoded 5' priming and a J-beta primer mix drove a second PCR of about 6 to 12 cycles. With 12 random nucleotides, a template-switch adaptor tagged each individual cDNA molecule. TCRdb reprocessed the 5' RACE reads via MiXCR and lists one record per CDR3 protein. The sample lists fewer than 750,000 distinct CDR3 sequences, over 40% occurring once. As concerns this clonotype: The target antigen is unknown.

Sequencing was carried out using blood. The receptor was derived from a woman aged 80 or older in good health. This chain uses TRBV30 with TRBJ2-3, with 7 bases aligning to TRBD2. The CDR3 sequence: CAWTPWASGTDTQYF. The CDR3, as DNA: TGTGCCTGGACTCCTTGGGCTAGCGGAACAGATACGCAGTATTTT.